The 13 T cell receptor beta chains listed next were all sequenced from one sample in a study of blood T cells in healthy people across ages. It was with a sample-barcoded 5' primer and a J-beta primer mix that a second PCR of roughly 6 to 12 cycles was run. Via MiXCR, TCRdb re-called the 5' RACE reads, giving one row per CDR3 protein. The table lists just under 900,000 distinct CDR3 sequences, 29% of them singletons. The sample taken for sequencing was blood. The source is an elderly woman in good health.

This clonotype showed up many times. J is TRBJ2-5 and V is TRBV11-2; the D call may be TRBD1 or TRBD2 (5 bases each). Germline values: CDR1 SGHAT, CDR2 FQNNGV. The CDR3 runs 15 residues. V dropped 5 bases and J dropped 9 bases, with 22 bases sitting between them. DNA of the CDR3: TGTGCCAGCAGCCCGACTAACAGCCAGGCACAGGCCCAGTACTTC. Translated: CASSPTNSQAQAQYF.

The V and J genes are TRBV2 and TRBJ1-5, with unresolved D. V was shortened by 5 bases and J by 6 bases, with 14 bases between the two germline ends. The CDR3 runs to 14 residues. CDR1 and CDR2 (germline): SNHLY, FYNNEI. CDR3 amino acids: CASSQDQPTQPQHF. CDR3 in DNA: TGTGCCAGCAGTCAAGACCAGCCCACTCAGCCCCAGCATTTT. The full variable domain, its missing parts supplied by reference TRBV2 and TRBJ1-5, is EPEVTQTPSHQVTQMGQEVILRCVPISNHLYFYWYRQILGQKVEFLVSFYNNEISEKSEIFDDQFSVERPDGSNFTLKIRSTKLEDSAMYFCASSQDQPTQPQHFGDGTRLSIL.

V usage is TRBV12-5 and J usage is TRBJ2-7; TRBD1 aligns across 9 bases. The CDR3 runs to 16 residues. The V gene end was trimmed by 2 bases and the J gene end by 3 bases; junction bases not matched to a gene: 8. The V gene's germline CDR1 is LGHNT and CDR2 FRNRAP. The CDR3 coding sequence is TGTGCTAGTGGTTTGAGTTGGGGACAGGGTGTCTACGAGCAGTACTTC. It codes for CASGLSWGQGVYEQYF.

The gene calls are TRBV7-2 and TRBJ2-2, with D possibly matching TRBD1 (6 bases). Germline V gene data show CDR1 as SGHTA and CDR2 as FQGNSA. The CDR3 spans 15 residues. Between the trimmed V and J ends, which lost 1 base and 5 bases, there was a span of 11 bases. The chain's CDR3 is CASSLVTGRTGELFF. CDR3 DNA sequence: TGTGCCAGCAGCTTAGTAACAGGGAGAACCGGGGAGCTGTTTTTT.

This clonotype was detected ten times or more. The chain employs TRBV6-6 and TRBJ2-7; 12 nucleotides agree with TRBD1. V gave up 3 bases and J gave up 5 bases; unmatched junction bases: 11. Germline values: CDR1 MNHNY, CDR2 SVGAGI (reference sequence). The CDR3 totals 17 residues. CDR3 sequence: CASSYRGGTGGSHEQYF. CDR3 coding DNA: TGTGCCAGCAGTTATCGGGGTGGGACAGGGGGCTCTCACGAGCAGTACTTC.

The CDR3 protein is CSARLGRYGYTF. CDR3 in DNA: TGCAGTGCTAGACTGGGACGGTATGGCTACACCTTC. The chain recombines TRBV20-1 with TRBJ2-5; D perhaps matches TRBD1 (5 bases). The DNA end is more similar to TRBJ1-2, so the J call may be wrong. CDR1 is DFQATT, CDR2 SNEGSKA, per germline (reference sequence). The CDR3 is made up of 12 amino acids.

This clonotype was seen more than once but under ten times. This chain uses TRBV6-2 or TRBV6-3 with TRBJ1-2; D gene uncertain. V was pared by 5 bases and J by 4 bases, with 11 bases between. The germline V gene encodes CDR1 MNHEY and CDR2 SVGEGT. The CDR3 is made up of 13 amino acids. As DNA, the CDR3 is TGTGCCAGCAGTGGGCAGATCCTCTATGGCTACACCTTC. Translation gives CASSGQILYGYTF.

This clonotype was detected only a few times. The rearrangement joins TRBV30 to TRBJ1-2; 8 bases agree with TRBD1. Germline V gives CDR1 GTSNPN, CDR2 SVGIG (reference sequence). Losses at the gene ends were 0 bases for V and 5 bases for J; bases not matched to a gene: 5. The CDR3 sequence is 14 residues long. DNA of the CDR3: TGTGCCTGGAGTGTTTCTACAGGGGGGTATGGCTACACCTTC. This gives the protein CAWSVSTGGYGYTF.

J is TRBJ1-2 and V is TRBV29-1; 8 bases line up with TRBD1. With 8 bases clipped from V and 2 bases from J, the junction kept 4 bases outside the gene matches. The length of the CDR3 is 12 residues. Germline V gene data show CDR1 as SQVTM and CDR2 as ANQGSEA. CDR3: CSINRGNYGYTF. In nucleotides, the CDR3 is TGCAGCATCAACAGGGGGAACTATGGCTACACCTTC.

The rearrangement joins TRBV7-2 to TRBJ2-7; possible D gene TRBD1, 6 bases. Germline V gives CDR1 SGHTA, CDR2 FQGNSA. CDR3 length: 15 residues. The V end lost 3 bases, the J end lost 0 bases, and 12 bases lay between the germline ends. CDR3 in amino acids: CASSFSGAASYEQYF. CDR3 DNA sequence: TGTGCCAGCAGCTTCTCAGGGGCAGCCTCCTACGAGCAGTACTTC.

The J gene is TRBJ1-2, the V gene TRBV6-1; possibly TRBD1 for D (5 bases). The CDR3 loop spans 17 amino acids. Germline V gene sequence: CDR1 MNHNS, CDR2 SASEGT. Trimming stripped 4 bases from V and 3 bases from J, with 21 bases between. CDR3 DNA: TGTGCCAGCAGTGTCCAGCAGGGACTTTCGGGTTACTATGGCTACACCTTC. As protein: CASSVQQGLSGYYGYTF.

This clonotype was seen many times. The CDR3: CASSGTQGAGYGYTF. Written as DNA, the CDR3 is TGTGCCAGCAGTGGGACTCAGGGGGCGGGCTATGGCTACACCTTC. The chain couples TRBV6-5 to TRBJ1-2; 8 positions agree with TRBD1. Trimming removed 5 bases from V and 4 bases from J; junction bases left unmatched: 9. The CDR3 is 15 amino acids. The V gene's germline CDR1 is MNHEY and CDR2 SVGAGI.

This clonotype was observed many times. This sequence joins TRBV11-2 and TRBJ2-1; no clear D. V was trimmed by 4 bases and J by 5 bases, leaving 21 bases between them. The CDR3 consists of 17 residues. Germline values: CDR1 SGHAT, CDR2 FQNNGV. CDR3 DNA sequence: TGTGCCAGCAGCTCCCTTTCGATAGCCCCGATGGACAATGAGCAGTTCTTC. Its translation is CASSSLSIAPMDNEQFF. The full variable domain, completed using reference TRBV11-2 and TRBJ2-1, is EAGVAQSPRYKIIEKRQSVAFWCNPISGHATLYWYQQILGQGPKLLIQFQNNGVVDDSQLPKDRFSAERLKGVDSTLKIQPAKLEDSAVYLCASSSLSIAPMDNEQFFGPGTRLTVL.